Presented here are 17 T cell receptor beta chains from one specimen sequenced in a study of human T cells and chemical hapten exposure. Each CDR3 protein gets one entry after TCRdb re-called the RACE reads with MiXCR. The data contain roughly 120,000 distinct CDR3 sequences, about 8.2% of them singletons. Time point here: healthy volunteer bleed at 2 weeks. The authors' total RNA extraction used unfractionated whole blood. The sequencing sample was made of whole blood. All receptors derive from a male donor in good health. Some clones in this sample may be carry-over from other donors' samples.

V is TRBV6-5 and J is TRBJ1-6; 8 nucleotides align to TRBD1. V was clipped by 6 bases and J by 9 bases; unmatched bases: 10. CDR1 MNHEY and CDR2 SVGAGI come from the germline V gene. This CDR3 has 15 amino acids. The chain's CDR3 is CASSPVGQGRSPLHF. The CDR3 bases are TGTGCCAGCAGCCCCGTTGGACAGGGTCGTTCACCCCTCCACTTT.

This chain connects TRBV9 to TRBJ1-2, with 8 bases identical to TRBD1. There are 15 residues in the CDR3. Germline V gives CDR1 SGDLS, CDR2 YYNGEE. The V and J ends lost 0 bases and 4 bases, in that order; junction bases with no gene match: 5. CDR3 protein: CASSVEQTGAYGYTF. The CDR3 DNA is TGTGCCAGCAGCGTAGAACAGACAGGGGCCTATGGCTACACCTTC.

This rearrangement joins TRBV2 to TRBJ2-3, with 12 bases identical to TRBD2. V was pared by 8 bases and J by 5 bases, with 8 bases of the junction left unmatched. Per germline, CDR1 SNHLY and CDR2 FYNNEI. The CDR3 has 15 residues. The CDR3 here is CASHLLAGGEDTQYF. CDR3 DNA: TGTGCCAGCCACCTCCTAGCGGGGGGGGAAGATACGCAGTATTTT. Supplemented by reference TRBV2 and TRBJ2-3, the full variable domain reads EPEVTQTPSHQVTQMGQEVILRCVPISNHLYFYWYRQILGQKVEFLVSFYNNEISEKSEIFDDQFSVERPDGSNFTLKIRSTKLEDSAMYFCASHLLAGGEDTQYFGPGTRLTVL.

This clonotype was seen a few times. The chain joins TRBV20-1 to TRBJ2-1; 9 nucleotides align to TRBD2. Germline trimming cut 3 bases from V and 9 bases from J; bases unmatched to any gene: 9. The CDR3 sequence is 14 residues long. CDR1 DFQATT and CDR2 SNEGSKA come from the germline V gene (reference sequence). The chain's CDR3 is CSARGSGRFTEQFF. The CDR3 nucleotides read TGCAGTGCTAGGGGTAGCGGGAGATTTACTGAGCAGTTCTTC.

The CDR3 protein is CASSKYSFSGANVLTF. The CDR3 DNA sequence: TGTGCCAGCAGTAAGTACAGTTTCTCTGGGGCCAACGTCCTGACTTTC. The genes are TRBV7-9 and TRBJ2-6, with D hard to call. Germline V gene data show CDR1 as SEHNR and CDR2 as FQNEAQ (reference sequence). The CDR3 extends over 16 amino acids. Trimming stripped 6 bases from V and 0 bases from J, with 12 bases between. Drawing the rest from reference TRBV7-9 and TRBJ2-6, the complete variable domain is DTGVSQNPRHKITKRGQNVTFRCDPISEHNRLYWYRQTLGQGPEFLTYFQNEAQLEKSRLLSDRFSAERPKGSFSTLEIQRTEQGDSAMYLCASSKYSFSGANVLTFGAGSRLTVL.

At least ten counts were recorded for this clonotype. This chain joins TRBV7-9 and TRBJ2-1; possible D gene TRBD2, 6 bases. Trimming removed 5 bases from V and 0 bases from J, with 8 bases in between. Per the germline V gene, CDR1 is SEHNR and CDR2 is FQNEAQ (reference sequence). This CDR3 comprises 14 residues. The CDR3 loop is CASSQTSSYNEQFF. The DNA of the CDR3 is TGTGCCAGCAGCCAGACTAGCTCCTACAATGAGCAGTTCTTC.

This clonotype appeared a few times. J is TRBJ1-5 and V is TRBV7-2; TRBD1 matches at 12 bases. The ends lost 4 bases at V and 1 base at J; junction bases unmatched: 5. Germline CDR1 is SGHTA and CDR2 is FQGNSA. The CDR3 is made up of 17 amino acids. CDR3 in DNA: TGTGCCAGCAGCTCCGGGACAGGGGGCCTAAGCAATCAGCCCCAGCATTTT. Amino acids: CASSSGTGGLSNQPQHF.

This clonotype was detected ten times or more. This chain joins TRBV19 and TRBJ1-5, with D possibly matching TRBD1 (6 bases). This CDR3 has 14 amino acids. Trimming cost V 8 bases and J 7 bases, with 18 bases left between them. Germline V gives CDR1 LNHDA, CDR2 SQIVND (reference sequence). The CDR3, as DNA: TGTGCCAGTCAGGGGCAGGGGTTGGTCCAGCCCCAGCATTTT. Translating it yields CASQGQGLVQPQHF.

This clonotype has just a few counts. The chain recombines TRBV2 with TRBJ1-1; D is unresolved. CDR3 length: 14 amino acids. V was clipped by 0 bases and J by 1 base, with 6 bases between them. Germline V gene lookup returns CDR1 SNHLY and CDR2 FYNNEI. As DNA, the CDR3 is TGTGCCAGCAGTGAAGCAGCGGGGAACACTGAAGCTTTCTTT. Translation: CASSEAAGNTEAFF. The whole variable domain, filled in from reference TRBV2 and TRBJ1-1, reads EPEVTQTPSHQVTQMGQEVILRCVPISNHLYFYWYRQILGQKVEFLVSFYNNEISEKSEIFDDQFSVERPDGSNFTLKIRSTKLEDSAMYFCASSEAAGNTEAFFGQGTRLTVV.

The CDR3 sequence: CASSTGLASDTQYF. The DNA for the CDR3 is TGTGCCAGCAGCACAGGACTAGCGTCAGATACGCAGTATTTT. The chain recombines TRBV9 with TRBJ2-3; 9 bases map to TRBD2. Germline trimming cut 4 bases from V and 4 bases from J; bases unmatched to any gene: 4. The CDR3 runs 14 residues. From germline, CDR1 is SGDLS and CDR2 YYNGEE.

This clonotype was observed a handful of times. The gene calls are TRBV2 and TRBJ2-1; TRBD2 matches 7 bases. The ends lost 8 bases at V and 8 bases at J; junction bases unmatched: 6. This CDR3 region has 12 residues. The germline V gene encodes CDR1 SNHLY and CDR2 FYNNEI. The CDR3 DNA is TGTGCCAGCGGTAACGCGGGAGATGAGCAGTTCTTC. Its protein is CASGNAGDEQFF.

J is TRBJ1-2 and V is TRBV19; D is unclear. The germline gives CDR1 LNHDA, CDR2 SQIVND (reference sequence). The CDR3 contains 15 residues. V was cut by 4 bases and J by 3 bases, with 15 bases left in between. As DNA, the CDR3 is TGTGCCAGTAGTAGGGTGGCCCTGGTGGACTATGGCTACACCTTC. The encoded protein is CASSRVALVDYGYTF.

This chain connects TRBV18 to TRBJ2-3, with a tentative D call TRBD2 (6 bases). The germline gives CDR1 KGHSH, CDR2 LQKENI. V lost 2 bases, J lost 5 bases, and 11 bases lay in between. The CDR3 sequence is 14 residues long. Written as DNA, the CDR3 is TGTGCCAGCTCACCAGAACTAGCTGAAGATACGCAGTATTTT. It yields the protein CASSPELAEDTQYF. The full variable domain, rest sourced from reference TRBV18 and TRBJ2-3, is NAGVMQNPRHLVRRRGQEARLRCSPMKGHSHVYWYRQLPEEGLKFMVYLQKENIIDESGMPKERFSAEFPKEGPSILRIQQVVRGDSAAYFCASSPELAEDTQYFGPGTRLTVL.

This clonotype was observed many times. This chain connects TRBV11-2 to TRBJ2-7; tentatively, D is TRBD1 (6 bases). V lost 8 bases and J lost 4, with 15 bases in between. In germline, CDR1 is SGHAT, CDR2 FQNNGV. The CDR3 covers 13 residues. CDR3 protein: CASSGTHPYEQYF. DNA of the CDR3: TGTGCCAGCTCCGGGACACATCCTTACGAGCAGTACTTC.

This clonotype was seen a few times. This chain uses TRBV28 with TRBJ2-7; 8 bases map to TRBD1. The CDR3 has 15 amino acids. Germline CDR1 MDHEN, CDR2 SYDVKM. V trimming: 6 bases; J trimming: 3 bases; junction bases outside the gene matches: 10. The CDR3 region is CASSAPDRDFYEQYF. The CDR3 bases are TGTGCCAGCAGCGCCCCGGACAGGGATTTCTACGAGCAGTACTTC.

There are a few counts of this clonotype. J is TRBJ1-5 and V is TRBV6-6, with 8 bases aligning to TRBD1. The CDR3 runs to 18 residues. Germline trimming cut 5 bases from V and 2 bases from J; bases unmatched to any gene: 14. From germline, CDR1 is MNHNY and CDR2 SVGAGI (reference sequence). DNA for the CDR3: TGTGCCAGCAGTGACTGGACAGGGAGGAGTGGGGGCAATCAGCCCCAGCATTTT. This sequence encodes CASSDWTGRSGGNQPQHF.

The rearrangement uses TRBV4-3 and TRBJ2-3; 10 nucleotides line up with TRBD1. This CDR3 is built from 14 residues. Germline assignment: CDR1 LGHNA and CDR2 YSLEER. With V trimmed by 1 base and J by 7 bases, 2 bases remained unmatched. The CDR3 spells CASSQGQGAHTQYF. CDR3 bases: TGCGCCAGCAGCCAAGGACAGGGGGCACATACGCAGTATTTT.